The rows below give T cell receptor beta chains drawn from one sample of a study of blood T cell repertoires in COVID-19. The table came from immunoSEQ multiplex PCR; TCRdb's copy has only in-frame clones and leaves some out. The table records a few hundred thousand clones, roughly 90% of them present only once. The sample consisted of peripheral blood. All receptors come from a man younger than 30 who had recovered from COVID-19. Each CDR3 is given with its conserved first and last residue. Fields, in order: V gene, J gene, D gene, clone size, CDR3 protein, CDR3 DNA. The D gene is left open where the match is weak. Not all rows give a size; the values are once, few, many and, for expanded clones, a class.

V gene: TRBV27
J gene: TRBJ2-3
D gene: .
clone size: .
CDR3 protein: CASSPGRARDTDTQYF
CDR3 DNA: TGTGCCAGCAGTCCCGGACGCGCCCGGGACACAGATACGCAGTATTTT

V gene: TRBV27
J gene: TRBJ1-6
D gene: .
clone size: .
CDR3 protein: CASSLALTGSSYNSPLHF
CDR3 DNA: TGTGCCAGCAGTTTAGCCTTAACAGGGAGCTCCTATAATTCACCCCTCCACTTT

V gene: TRBV27
J gene: TRBJ2-2
D gene: TRBD2
clone size: .
CDR3 protein: CATGRGEGRFPNTGELFF
CDR3 DNA: TGTGCCACTGGGCGGGGGGAGGGCCGGTTCCCGAACACCGGGGAGCTGTTTTTT

V gene: TRBV6-6
J gene: TRBJ2-7
D gene: TRBD2
clone size: .
CDR3 protein: CASSYSLAGVYEQYF
CDR3 DNA: TGTGCCAGCAGTTACTCGCTAGCGGGGGTGTACGAGCAGTACTTC

V gene: TRBV7-9
J gene: TRBJ2-7
D gene: .
clone size: once
CDR3 protein: CASSLAQEFEQYF
CDR3 DNA: TGTGCCAGCAGCTTAGCCCAAGAGTTTGAGCAGTACTTC

V gene: TRBV4-2
J gene: TRBJ2-5
D gene: .
clone size: .
CDR3 protein: CAGSQDGTGGVETQYF
CDR3 DNA: TGTGCCGGCAGCCAAGATGGAACAGGGGGGGTGGAGACCCAGTACTTC

V gene: TRBV25-1
J gene: TRBJ2-7
D gene: .
clone size: .
CDR3 protein: CASGEVSYEQYF
CDR3 DNA: TGTGCCAGCGGAGAGGTCTCCTACGAGCAGTACTTC

V gene: TRBV30
J gene: TRBJ2-7
D gene: .
clone size: .
CDR3 protein: CAWSAITGAEQYF
CDR3 DNA: TGTGCCTGGAGTGCGATAACAGGAGCCGAGCAGTACTTC

V gene: TRBV9
J gene: TRBJ2-7
D gene: TRBD1
clone size: .
CDR3 protein: CASSEGGQGISYEQYF
CDR3 DNA: TGTGCCAGCAGCGAGGGGGGACAGGGTATTTCGTACGAGCAGTACTTC

V gene: TRBV6-5
J gene: TRBJ1-4
D gene: .
clone size: .
CDR3 protein: CASSYYYRATNEKLFF
CDR3 DNA: TGTGCCAGCAGTTACTATTACAGGGCAACTAATGAAAAACTGTTTTTT

V gene: TRBV10-3
J gene: TRBJ1-1
D gene: .
clone size: .
CDR3 protein: CAIKPDSMNTEAFF
CDR3 DNA: TGTGCCATCAAACCTGACAGTATGAACACTGAAGCTTTCTTT

V gene: TRBV29-1
J gene: TRBJ2-1
D gene: .
clone size: .
CDR3 protein: CSGFRGGHRDNEQFF
CDR3 DNA: TGCAGCGGCTTTAGGGGGGGGCATCGCGACAATGAGCAGTTCTTC

V gene: TRBV6-4
J gene: TRBJ1-1
D gene: .
clone size: .
CDR3 protein: CASSKQGGDTEAFF
CDR3 DNA: TGTGCCAGCAGTAAGCAGGGAGGGGACACTGAAGCTTTCTTT

V gene: TRBV7-9
J gene: TRBJ2-5
D gene: .
clone size: .
CDR3 protein: CASSFSGVSETQYF
CDR3 DNA: TGTGCCAGCAGCTTTTCAGGGGTTTCGGAGACCCAGTACTTC

V gene: TRBV4-2
J gene: TRBJ2-3
D gene: TRBD2
clone size: .
CDR3 protein: CASSRLGGGSTDTQYF
CDR3 DNA: TGTGCCAGCAGCCGCCTGGGGGGGGGTAGCACAGATACGCAGTATTTT

V gene: TRBV19
J gene: TRBJ1-5
D gene: TRBD1
clone size: .
CDR3 protein: CASRRQGVINQPQHF
CDR3 DNA: TGTGCCAGTAGGCGACAGGGGGTTATCAATCAGCCCCAGCATTTT

V gene: TRBV3-1/TRBV3-2
J gene: TRBJ2-6
D gene: .
clone size: .
CDR3 protein: CASSQDRCQGRSGANVLTF
CDR3 DNA: TGTGCCAGCAGCCAAGATCGGTGTCAGGGCCGTTCTGGGGCCAACGTCCTGACTTTC

V gene: TRBV4-1
J gene: TRBJ2-7
D gene: TRBD2
clone size: .
CDR3 protein: CASSPRSSGGPYEQYF
CDR3 DNA: TGCGCCAGCAGCCCGCGGTCTAGCGGGGGACCCTACGAGCAGTACTTC